This entry concerns a single TCR beta chain. Its antigen is not identified. This specimen belongs to a study of cytomegalovirus exposure and HLA in healthy donors. V was pared by 8 bases and J by 3 bases, with 17 bases between. Germline-derived CDR1 and CDR2 are MNHEY and SVGAGI. The CDR3 loop spans 15 amino acids. A multiplex PCR was run with 60 Vbeta primers and 13 Jbeta primers. TCRdb's copy holds only in-frame clones and misses some; the assay was immunoSEQ multiplex PCR. This sample has 150,000 to 160,000 clones, with 60% to 80% found just once. Overall study results and limits: Later analysis revealed greater clonal expansion in HLA-associated TCR beta chains than in equally common others. The authors enumerated over 150 TCR beta chains as linked to cytomegalovirus. The authors excluded some V segments, including TRBV6-2 and TRBV6-3, as indistinguishable.

V gene TRBV6-5 combines with J gene TRBJ1-5, with D possibly matching TRBD1 (6 bases). The origin of this receptor is a young man in good health and CMV-seropositive. The sample was PBMCs. The CDR3 sequence: CASPRGGFSNQPQHF. As DNA, the CDR3 is TGTGCCAGCCCGAGGGGGGGCTTCTCCAATCAGCCCCAGCATTTT.